This T cell receptor beta chain is from a study of shared T cell receptors in the human thymus. Per germline, CDR1 LNHDA and CDR2 SQIVND (reference sequence). Trimming shortened V by 1 base and J by 0 bases, and 10 bases separated the two germline ends. This CDR3 is 16 amino acids long. Using immunoSEQ multiplex PCR, the repertoire was profiled, and TCRdb retains in-frame clones only, with some absent. The data hold 600,000 or so clones, with 87% observed a single time. The sample was also linked to a second study, of human thymus T cells. From that second work: Resected material from corrective heart surgery provided the thymus tissue analysed. Highly overlapping thymic repertoires in unrelated individuals were reported by related research.

This receptor was obtained from a boy younger than two with a congenital heart defect. What was sequenced was thymocytes. V and J are TRBV19 and TRBJ2-4; tentative D call: TRBD1 (6 bases). The CDR3 nucleotides are TGTGCCAGTAGTATAGTAACAGGGAGAGCCAAAAACATTCAGTACTTC. The encoded protein is CASSIVTGRAKNIQYF.